The entry below describes one T cell receptor (beta chain). The antigen is undetermined. Those patients who had chemo-refractory metastatic non-small-cell lung cancer were given focal radiation along with CTLA-4 blockade through ipilimumab. This sample is part of a study of radiotherapy plus CTLA-4 blockade in lung cancer. Study overall: Objective responses were observed in approximately 20% of patients, and disease control was achieved by approximately 34%. Findings and limits, study-wide: Expansion of tumor-derived TCR clones was observed in blood after radiotherapy plus ipilimumab.

The V end lost 4 bases, the J end lost 10 bases, and 14 bases lay between the germline ends. CDR1 is SGHAT, CDR2 FQDESV, per germline (reference sequence). CDR3 size: 13 residues. Using immunoSEQ multiplex PCR, the repertoire was profiled, and TCRdb retains in-frame clones only, with some absent. This table holds about 73,000 clones, roughly 84% found once. This TCR came from a human donor with non-small cell lung cancer that progressed on radiotherapy plus ipilimumab. The chain is built from TRBV11-1 and TRBJ2-1, with D perhaps TRBD1 or TRBD2 (5 bases each). The source material was peripheral blood, sampled from a patient treated with radiotherapy plus ipilimumab. CDR3 sequence reads: CASSSGPVREQFF. As DNA, the CDR3 is TGTGCCAGCAGCTCGGGACCGGTTAGAGAGCAGTTCTTC. The variable domain in full, completed from reference TRBV11-1 and TRBJ2-1, reads EAEVAQSPRYKITEKSQAVAFWCDPISGHATLYWYRQILGQGPELLVQFQDESVVDDSQLPKDRFSAERLKGVDSTLKIQPAELGDSAMYLCASSSGPVREQFFGPGTRLTVL.